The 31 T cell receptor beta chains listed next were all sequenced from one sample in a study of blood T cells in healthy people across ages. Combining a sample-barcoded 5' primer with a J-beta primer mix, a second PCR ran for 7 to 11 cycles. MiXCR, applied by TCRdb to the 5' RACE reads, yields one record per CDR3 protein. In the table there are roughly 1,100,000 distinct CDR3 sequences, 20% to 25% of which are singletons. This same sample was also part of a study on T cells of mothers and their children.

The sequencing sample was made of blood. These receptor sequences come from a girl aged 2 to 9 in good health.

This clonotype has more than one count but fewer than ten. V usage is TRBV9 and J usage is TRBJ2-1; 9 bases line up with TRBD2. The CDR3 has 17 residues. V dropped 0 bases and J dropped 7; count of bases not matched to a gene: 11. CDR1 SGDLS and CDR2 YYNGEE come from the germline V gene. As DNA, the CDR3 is TGTGCCAGCAGCGTAGCTACTCTGCGGGAGGGCCAGAATGAGCAGTTCTTC. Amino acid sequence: CASSVATLREGQNEQFF. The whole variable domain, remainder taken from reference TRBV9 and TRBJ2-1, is DSGVTQTPKHLITATGQRVTLRCSPRSGDLSVYWYQQSLDQGLQFLIQYYNGEERAKGNILERFSAQQFPDLHSELNLSSLELGDSALYFCASSVATLREGQNEQFFGPGTRLTVL.

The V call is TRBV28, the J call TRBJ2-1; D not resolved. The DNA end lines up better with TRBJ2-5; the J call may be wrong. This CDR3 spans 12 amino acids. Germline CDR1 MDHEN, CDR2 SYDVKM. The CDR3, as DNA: TGTGCCAGCAGTTATCGATGGAAGACCCAGTACTTC. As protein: CASSYRWKTQYF.

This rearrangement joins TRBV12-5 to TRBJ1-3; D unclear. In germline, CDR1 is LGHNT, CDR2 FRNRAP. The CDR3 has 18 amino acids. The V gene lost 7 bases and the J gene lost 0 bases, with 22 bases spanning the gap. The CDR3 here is CASATSPRIPLSGNTIYF. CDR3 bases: TGTGCTAGTGCCACTTCCCCTCGCATCCCTCTCTCTGGAAACACCATATATTTT. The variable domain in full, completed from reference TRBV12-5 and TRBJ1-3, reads DARVTQTPRHKVTEMGQEVTMRCQPILGHNTVFWYRQTMMQGLELLAYFRNRAPLDDSGMPKDRFSAEMPDATLATLKIQPSEPRDSAVYFCASATSPRIPLSGNTIYFGEGSWLTVV.

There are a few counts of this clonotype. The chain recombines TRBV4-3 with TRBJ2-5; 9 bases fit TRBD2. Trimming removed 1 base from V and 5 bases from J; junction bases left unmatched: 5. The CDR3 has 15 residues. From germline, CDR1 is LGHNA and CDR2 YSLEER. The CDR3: CASSQGVAGAETQYF. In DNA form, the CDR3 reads TGCGCCAGCAGCCAAGGTGTAGCGGGAGCGGAGACCCAGTACTTC.

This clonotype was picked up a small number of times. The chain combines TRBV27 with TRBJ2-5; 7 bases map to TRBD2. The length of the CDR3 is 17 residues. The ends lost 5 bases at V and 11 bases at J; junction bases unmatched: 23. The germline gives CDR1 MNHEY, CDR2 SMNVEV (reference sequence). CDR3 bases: TGTGCCAGCAGTCTTGTGACCGGGACGGGGGGTTTCTGGGAGCAGTACTTC. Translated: CASSLVTGTGGFWEQYF.

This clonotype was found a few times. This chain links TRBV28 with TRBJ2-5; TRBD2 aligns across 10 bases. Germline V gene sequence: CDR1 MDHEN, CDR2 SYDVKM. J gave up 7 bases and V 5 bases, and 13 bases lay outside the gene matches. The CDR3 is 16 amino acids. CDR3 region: CASSANLAGVVGTQYF. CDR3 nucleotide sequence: TGTGCCAGCAGTGCAAACCTAGCGGGAGTGGTGGGGACCCAGTACTTC.

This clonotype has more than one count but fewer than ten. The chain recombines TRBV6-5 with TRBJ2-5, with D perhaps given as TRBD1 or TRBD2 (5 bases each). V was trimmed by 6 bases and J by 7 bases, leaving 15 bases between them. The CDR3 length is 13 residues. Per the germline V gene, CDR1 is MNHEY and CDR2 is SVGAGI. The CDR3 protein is CASSPGDRGTQYF. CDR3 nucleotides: TGTGCCAGCAGCCCCGGGGACCGGGGGACCCAGTACTTC.

CDR3 residues: CASSQDSQSYGYTF. CDR3 DNA: TGCGCCAGCAGCCAAGACAGCCAGTCCTATGGCTACACCTTC. This sequence joins TRBV4-1 and TRBJ1-2; no definite D call. V shed 0 bases and J shed 4 bases, with 9 bases lying between them. CDR1 is MGHRA and CDR2 is YSYEKL in the germline V gene. CDR3 length: 14 amino acids.

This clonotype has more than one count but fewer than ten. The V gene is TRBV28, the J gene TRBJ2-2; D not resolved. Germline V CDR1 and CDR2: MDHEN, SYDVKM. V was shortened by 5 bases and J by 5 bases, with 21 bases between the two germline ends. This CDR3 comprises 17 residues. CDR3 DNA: TGTGCCAGCAGTGGAACATTGGGCCCCCCCGGGACCGGGGAGCTGTTTTTT. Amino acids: CASSGTLGPPGTGELFF.

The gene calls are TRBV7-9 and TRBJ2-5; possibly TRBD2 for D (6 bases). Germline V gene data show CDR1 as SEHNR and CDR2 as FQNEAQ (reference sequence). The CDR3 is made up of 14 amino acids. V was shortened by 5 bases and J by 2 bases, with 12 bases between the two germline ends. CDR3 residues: CASSGGGEQETQYF. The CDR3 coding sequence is TGTGCCAGCAGCGGCGGCGGGGAACAAGAGACCCAGTACTTC.

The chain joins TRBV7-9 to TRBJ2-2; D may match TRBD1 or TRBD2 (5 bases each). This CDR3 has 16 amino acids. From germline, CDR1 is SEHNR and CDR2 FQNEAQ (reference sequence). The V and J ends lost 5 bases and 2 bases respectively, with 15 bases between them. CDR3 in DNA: TGTGCCAGCAGCGTAGAGCCCGGGGCCAACACCGGGGAGCTGTTTTTT. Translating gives CASSVEPGANTGELFF.

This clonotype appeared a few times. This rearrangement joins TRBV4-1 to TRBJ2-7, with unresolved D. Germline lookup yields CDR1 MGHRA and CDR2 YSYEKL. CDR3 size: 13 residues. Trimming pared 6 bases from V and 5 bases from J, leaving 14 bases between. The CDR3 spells CASSHTDEDEQYF. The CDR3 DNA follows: TGCGCCAGCAGTCATACCGACGAGGACGAGCAGTACTTC.

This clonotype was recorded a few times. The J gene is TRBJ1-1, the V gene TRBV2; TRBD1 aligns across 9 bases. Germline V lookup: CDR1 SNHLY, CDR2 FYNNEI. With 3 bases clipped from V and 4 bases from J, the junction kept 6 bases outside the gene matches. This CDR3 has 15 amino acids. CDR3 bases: TGTGCCAGCAGTGAGGGCAGGGGACAGGGCACTGAAGCTTTCTTT. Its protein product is CASSEGRGQGTEAFF.

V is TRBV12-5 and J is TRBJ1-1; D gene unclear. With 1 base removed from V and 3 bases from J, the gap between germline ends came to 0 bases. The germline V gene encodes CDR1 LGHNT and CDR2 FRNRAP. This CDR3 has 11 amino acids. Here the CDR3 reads CASGLDTEAFF. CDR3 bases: TGTGCTAGTGGTTTGGACACTGAAGCTTTCTTT. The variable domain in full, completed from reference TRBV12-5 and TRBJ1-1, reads DARVTQTPRHKVTEMGQEVTMRCQPILGHNTVFWYRQTMMQGLELLAYFRNRAPLDDSGMPKDRFSAEMPDATLATLKIQPSEPRDSAVYFCASGLDTEAFFGQGTRLTVV.

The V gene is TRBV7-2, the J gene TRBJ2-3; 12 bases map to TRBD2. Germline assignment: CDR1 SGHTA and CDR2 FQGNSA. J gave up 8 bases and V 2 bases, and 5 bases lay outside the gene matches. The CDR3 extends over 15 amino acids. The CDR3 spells CASSLSLAGGRTQYF. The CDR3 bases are TGTGCCAGCAGCTTAAGCCTAGCGGGGGGGCGTACGCAGTATTTT.

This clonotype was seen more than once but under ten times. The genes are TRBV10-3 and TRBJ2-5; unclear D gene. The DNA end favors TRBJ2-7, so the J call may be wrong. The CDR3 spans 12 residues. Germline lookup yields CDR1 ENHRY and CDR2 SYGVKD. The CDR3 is CAISERSDEQYF. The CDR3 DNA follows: TGTGCCATCAGCGAAAGGAGTGACGAGCAGTACTTC.

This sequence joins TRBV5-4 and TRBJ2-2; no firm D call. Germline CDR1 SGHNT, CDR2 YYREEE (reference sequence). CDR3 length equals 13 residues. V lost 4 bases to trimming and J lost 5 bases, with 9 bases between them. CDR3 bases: TGTGCCAGCAGCCCATGGTTTACCGGGGAGCTGTTTTTT. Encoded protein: CASSPWFTGELFF.

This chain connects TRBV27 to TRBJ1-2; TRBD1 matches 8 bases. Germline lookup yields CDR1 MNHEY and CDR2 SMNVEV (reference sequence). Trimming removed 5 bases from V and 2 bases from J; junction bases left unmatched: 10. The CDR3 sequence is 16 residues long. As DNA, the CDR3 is TGTGCCAGCAGTCCCCGTCGGACAGGGACGAACTATGGCTACACCTTC. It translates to CASSPRRTGTNYGYTF.

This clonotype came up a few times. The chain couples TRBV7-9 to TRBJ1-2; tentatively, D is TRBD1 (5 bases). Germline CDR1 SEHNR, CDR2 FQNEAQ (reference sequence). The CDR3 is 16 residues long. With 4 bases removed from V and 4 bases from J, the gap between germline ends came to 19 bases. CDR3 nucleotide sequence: TGTGCCAGCAGCTGGGACGGAGGGGTGGAACTCTATGGCTACACCTTC. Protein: CASSWDGGVELYGYTF.

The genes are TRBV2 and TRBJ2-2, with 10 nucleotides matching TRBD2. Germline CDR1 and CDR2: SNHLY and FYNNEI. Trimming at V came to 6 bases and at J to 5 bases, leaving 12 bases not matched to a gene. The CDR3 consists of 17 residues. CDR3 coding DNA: TGTGCCAGCAGCGGATATAGCGGGGGGCCCGTGACCGGGGAGCTGTTTTTT. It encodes CASSGYSGGPVTGELFF.

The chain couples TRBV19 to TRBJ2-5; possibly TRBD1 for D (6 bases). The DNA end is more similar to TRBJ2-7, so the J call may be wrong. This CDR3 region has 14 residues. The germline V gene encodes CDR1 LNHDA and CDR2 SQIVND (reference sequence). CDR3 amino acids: CASSDGDNADEQYF. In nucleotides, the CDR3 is TGTGCCAGTAGTGACGGGGACAATGCGGACGAGCAGTACTTC.

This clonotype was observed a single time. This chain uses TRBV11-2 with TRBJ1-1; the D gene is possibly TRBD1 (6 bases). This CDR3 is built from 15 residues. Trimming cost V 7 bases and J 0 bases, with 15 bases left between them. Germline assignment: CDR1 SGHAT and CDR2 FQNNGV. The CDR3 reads CASTSLTGMNTEAFF. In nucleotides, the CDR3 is TGTGCCAGCACCTCATTGACAGGAATGAACACTGAAGCTTTCTTT.

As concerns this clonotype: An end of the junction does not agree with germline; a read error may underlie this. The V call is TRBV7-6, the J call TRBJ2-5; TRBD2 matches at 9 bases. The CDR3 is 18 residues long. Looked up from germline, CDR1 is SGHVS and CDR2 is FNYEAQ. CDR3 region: CASSASGNHGWGNNEQLF. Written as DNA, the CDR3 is TGTGCCAGCAGCGCTAGCGGGAATCACGGGTGGGGGAACAATGAGCAGCTCTTC.

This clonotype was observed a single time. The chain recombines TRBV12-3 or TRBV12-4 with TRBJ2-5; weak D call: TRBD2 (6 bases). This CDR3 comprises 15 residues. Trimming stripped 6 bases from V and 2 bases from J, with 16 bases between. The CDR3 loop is CASSPVGGGQETQYF. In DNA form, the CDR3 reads TGTGCCAGCAGCCCAGTCGGGGGTGGACAAGAGACCCAGTACTTC.

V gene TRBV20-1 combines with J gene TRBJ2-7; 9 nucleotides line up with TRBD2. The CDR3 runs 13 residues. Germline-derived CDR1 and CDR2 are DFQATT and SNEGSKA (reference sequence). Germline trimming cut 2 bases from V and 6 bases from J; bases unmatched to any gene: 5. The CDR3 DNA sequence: TGCAGTGCTAGACCGGCGGGGGGGCCCGAGCAGTACTTC. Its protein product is CSARPAGGPEQYF.

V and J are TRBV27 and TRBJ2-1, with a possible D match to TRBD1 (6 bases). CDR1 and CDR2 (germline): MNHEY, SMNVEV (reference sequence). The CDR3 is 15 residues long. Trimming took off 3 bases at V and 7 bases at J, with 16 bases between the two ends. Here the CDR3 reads CASSFSTGIYNEQFF. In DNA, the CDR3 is TGTGCCAGCAGTTTCTCGACAGGCATTTATAATGAGCAGTTCTTC.

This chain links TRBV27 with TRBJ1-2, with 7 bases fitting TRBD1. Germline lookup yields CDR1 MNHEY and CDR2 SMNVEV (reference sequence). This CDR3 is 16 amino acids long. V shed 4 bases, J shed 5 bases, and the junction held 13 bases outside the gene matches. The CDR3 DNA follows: TGTGCCAGCAGTTCGCTTCTCCGGGACAGCGATTATGGCTACACCTTC. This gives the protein CASSSLLRDSDYGYTF.

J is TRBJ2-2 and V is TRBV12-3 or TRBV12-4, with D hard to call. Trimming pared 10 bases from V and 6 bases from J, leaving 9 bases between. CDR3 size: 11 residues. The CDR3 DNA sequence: TGTGCCACCCTGGGCCCCGGGGAGCTGTTTTTT. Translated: CATLGPGELFF.

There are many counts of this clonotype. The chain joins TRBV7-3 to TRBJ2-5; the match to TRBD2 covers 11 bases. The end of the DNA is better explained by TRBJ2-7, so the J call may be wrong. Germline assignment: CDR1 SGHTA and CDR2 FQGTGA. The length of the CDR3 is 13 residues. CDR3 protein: CASSLLAGGEQYF. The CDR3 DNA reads TGTGCCAGCAGCTTACTAGCGGGAGGCGAGCAGTACTTC.

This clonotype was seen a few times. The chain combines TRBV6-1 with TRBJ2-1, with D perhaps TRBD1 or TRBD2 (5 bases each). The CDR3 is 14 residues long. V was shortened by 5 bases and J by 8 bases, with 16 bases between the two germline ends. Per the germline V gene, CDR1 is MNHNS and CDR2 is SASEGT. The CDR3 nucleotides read TGTGCCAGCAGTTCGGGACCTCCCCAGGATGAGCAGTTCTTC. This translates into CASSSGPPQDEQFF.

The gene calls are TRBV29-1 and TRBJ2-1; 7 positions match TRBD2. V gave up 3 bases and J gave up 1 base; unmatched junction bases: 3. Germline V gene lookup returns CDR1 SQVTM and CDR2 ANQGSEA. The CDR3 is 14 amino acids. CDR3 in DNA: TGCAGCGTTGACGAGCGGGAATCCTACAATGAGCAGTTCTTC. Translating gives CSVDERESYNEQFF.